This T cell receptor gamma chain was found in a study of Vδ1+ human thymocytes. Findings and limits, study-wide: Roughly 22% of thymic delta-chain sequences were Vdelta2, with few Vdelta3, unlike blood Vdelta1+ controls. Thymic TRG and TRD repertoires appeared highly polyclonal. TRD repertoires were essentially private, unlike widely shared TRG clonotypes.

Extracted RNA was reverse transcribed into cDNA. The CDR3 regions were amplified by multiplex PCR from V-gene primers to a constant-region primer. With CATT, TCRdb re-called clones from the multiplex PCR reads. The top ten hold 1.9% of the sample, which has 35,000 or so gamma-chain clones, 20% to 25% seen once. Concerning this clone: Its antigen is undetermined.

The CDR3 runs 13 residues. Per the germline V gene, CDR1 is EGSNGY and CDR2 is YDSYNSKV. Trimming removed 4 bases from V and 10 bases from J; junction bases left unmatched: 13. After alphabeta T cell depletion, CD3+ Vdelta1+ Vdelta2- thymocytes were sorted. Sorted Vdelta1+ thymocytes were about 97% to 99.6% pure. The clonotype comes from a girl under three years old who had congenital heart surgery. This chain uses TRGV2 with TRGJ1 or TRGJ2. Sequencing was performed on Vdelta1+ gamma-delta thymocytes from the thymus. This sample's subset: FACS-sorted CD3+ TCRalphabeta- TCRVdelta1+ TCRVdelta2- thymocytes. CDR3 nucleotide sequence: TGTGCCACCTGGGATAGGCCGGGGTACAAGAAACTCTTT. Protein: CATWDRPGYKKLF.